Below, 26 T cell receptor beta chains from the same sample are listed, as sequenced in a study of cytomegalovirus exposure and HLA in healthy donors. The PCR was carried out with 60 Vbeta primers and 13 Jbeta primers. Sequenced by immunoSEQ multiplex PCR; TCRdb stores in-frame clones only, minus some. The data show about 120,000 clones, with under 85% seen just once and roughly 5.2% held by the top ten. Sample: PBMCs. These receptors were taken from a man aged 18-30 years in good health and CMV-seropositive.

The V call is TRBV28, the J call TRBJ2-5; TRBD2 might be the D (5 bases). CDR3 length: 14 residues. The V gene lost 6 bases and the J gene lost 11 bases, with 22 bases spanning the gap. The germline CDR1 and CDR2 sequences are MDHEN and SYDVKM. Here the CDR3 reads CASSPLDRTWEQYF. CDR3 DNA sequence: TGTGCCAGCAGCCCATTGGACCGGACGTGGGAGCAGTACTTC.

The V call is TRBV28, the J call TRBJ1-5; the D gene is possibly TRBD1 (6 bases). Trimming pared 5 bases from V and 7 bases from J, leaving 15 bases between. Germline assignment: CDR1 MDHEN and CDR2 SYDVKM. This CDR3 contains 14 residues. The CDR3 sequence is CASSLSQGWQPQHF. In DNA form, the CDR3 reads TGTGCCAGCAGTCTCTCACAGGGTTGGCAGCCCCAGCATTTT.

The V gene is TRBV7-2, the J gene TRBJ2-7, with a possible D match to TRBD1 (5 bases). V was cut by 2 bases and J by 6 bases, with 14 bases left in between. The CDR3 loop spans 14 amino acids. Germline V CDR1 and CDR2: SGHTA, FQGNSA. CDR3: CASSLLRGKGEQYF. CDR3 DNA sequence: TGTGCCAGCAGCTTATTAAGGGGCAAAGGCGAGCAGTACTTC.

V gene TRBV27 combines with J gene TRBJ1-5, with 12 bases that match TRBD1. The CDR3 is made up of 17 amino acids. V was clipped by 5 bases and J by 7 bases; unmatched bases: 12. The germline CDR1 and CDR2 sequences are MNHEY and SMNVEV (reference sequence). The chain's CDR3 is CASSLMAGTGGRQPQHF. The CDR3 DNA reads as TGTGCCAGCAGTCTTATGGCCGGGACAGGGGGCCGACAGCCCCAGCATTTT.

About this clone itself: One end of the junction fails to match germline, which may point to a read error. The CDR3 sequence: CASSRTLDNEQFF. The CDR3 DNA follows: TGTGCTAGCAGCCGTACTCTAGACAATGAGCAGTTCTTC. This chain links TRBV7-7 with TRBJ2-1; D unresolved. This CDR3 has 13 amino acids. Germline values: CDR1 SSHAT, CDR2 FNYEAQ (reference sequence).

This clone was counted a single time. The V gene is TRBV28, the J gene TRBJ2-6; D is possibly TRBD1 (6 bases). The V gene's germline CDR1 is MDHEN and CDR2 SYDVKM. The V gene lost 5 bases and the J gene lost 2 bases, with 10 bases spanning the gap. The CDR3 has 15 residues. The CDR3 sequence is CASSAQGTGANVLTF. The CDR3 bases are TGTGCCAGCAGTGCACAGGGAACTGGGGCCAACGTCCTGACTTTC.

The chain recombines TRBV6-1 with TRBJ1-2; D ambiguous. Germline V CDR1 and CDR2: MNHNS, SASEGT. There are 11 residues in the CDR3. V was shortened by 8 bases and J by 5 bases, with 9 bases between the two germline ends. The CDR3 bases are TGTGCCAGCGAGAACCTGTATGGCTACACCTTC. Its translation is CASENLYGYTF.

This clone was observed a handful of times. The chain employs TRBV30 and TRBJ2-7; D is perhaps TRBD1 (5 bases). V was trimmed by 5 bases and J by 3 bases, leaving 14 bases between them. Germline loops: CDR1 GTSNPN, CDR2 SVGIG (reference sequence). This CDR3 is 13 amino acids long. The CDR3 region has the DNA TGTGCCTGGCAAGCTAGGACACTCTACGAGCAGTACTTC. Translation: CAWQARTLYEQYF.

V and J are TRBV18 and TRBJ1-2, with 7 bases that match TRBD1. CDR3 length: 13 amino acids. In germline, CDR1 is KGHSH, CDR2 LQKENI. With 6 bases clipped from V and 7 bases from J, the junction kept 8 bases outside the gene matches. CDR3 bases: TGTGCCAGCTCCCGAGACAGGGAAGGTGGCTACACCTTC. As protein: CASSRDREGGYTF.

The J gene is TRBJ1-2, the V gene TRBV5-1; no clear D. V was clipped by 3 bases and J by 1 base, with 13 bases between them. The length of the CDR3 is 15 residues. Germline V gene lookup returns CDR1 SGHRS and CDR2 YFSETQ. Written as DNA, the CDR3 is TGCGCCAGCAGCTGGGCTCAGACGGTTAACTATGGCTACACCTTC. It is translated as CASSWAQTVNYGYTF.

The chain has TRBV6-6 and TRBJ1-1; D is possibly TRBD1 (6 bases). CDR3 length: 15 amino acids. Germline loops: CDR1 MNHNY, CDR2 SVGAGI (reference sequence). The V gene lost 4 bases and the J gene lost 2 bases, with 14 bases spanning the gap. The CDR3 here is CASSLLGQSNTEAFF. In nucleotides, the CDR3 is TGTGCCAGCAGTTTACTCGGACAGAGCAACACTGAAGCTTTCTTT.

This chain joins TRBV19 and TRBJ1-5; D is ambiguous. Deletions cut 6 bases from V and 3 bases from J, with 12 bases between. The V gene's germline CDR1 is LNHDA and CDR2 SQIVND (reference sequence). There are 14 residues in the CDR3. This chain's CDR3 is CASSNGVFNQPQHF. In DNA, the CDR3 is TGTGCCAGTAGCAATGGAGTTTTCAATCAGCCCCAGCATTTT.

This chain joins TRBV5-4 and TRBJ2-7, with D tentatively TRBD2 (6 bases). This CDR3 contains 15 residues. V lost 1 base and J lost 7, with 18 bases in between. Germline V gene data show CDR1 as SGHNT and CDR2 as YYREEE (reference sequence). The DNA for the CDR3 is TGTGCCAGCAGCTTGTCGCGGGGACGATGGAGTGAGCAGTACTTC. Residues: CASSLSRGRWSEQYF.

The V call is TRBV28, the J call TRBJ1-2; 7 bases agree with TRBD1. Looked up from germline, CDR1 is MDHEN and CDR2 is SYDVKM. V was clipped by 6 bases and J by 5 bases; unmatched bases: 3. There are 12 residues in the CDR3. Written as DNA, the CDR3 is TGTGCCAGCAGCAGGGGGGATTATGGCTACACCTTC. Protein product: CASSRGDYGYTF.

The gene calls are TRBV6-6 and TRBJ1-2, with 7 bases matching TRBD1. V dropped 7 bases and J dropped 7; count of bases not matched to a gene: 9. Germline assignment: CDR1 MNHNY and CDR2 SVGAGI (reference sequence). The length of the CDR3 is 13 residues. This chain's CDR3 is CASKEPGGTGYTF. The CDR3 DNA is TGTGCCAGCAAGGAGCCAGGGGGAACTGGCTACACCTTC.

The V gene is TRBV5-1, the J gene TRBJ1-2, with 7 nucleotides matching TRBD1. CDR1 is SGHRS, CDR2 YFSETQ, per germline. The V gene end was trimmed by 5 bases and the J gene end by 5 bases; junction bases not matched to a gene: 6. The CDR3 extends over 13 amino acids. Here the CDR3 reads CASRFGTAYGYTF. CDR3 nucleotides: TGCGCCAGCAGGTTCGGGACAGCATATGGCTACACCTTC.

The gene calls are TRBV6-1 and TRBJ2-4; a possible D gene is TRBD1 (5 bases). Germline V gene lookup returns CDR1 MNHNS and CDR2 SASEGT. Deletions cut 4 bases from V and 4 bases from J, with 11 bases between. The CDR3 has 14 amino acids. The CDR3 DNA reads as TGTGCCAGCAGTGCTCCCAGGGTTAAAAACATTCAGTACTTC. Translated: CASSAPRVKNIQYF.

V is TRBV5-1 and J is TRBJ1-6; D is undetermined. Germline CDR1 is SGHRS and CDR2 is YFSETQ. The germline V and J ends were trimmed by 1 base and 8 bases, with 10 bases remaining between them. This CDR3 region has 14 residues. The CDR3 spells CASSLLVEDSPLHF. The CDR3 region has the DNA TGCGCCAGCAGCTTGTTGGTAGAAGATTCACCCCTCCACTTT.

This rearrangement joins TRBV12-5 to TRBJ2-1, with 8 bases fitting TRBD2. Trimming at V came to 0 bases and at J to 12 bases, leaving 19 bases not matched to a gene. This CDR3 has 18 amino acids. The germline V gene encodes CDR1 LGHNT and CDR2 FRNRAP. CDR3 sequence reads: CASGLVPAQVAGTRGQFF. For the CDR3, the DNA is TGTGCTAGTGGTTTGGTACCAGCTCAGGTAGCGGGAACAAGGGGGCAGTTCTTC. The complete variable domain, with remaining parts taken from reference TRBV12-5 and TRBJ2-1, reads DARVTQTPRHKVTEMGQEVTMRCQPILGHNTVFWYRQTMMQGLELLAYFRNRAPLDDSGMPKDRFSAEMPDATLATLKIQPSEPRDSAVYFCASGLVPAQVAGTRGQFFGPGTRLTVL.

This clone came up a few times. J is TRBJ2-1 and V is TRBV29-1; D is possibly TRBD1 (5 bases). Between the trimmed V and J ends, which lost 5 bases and 4 bases, there was a span of 12 bases. Germline lookup yields CDR1 SQVTM and CDR2 ANQGSEA. The CDR3 is 13 amino acids. The CDR3 region is CSVFPGSYNEQFF. Here the CDR3 DNA reads TGCAGCGTTTTCCCAGGGTCTTACAATGAGCAGTTCTTC.

As to this clone: One end of the junction fails to match germline, which may point to a read error. The chain employs TRBV28 and TRBJ2-7; possibly TRBD2 for D (5 bases). The V gene's germline CDR1 is MDHEN and CDR2 SYDVKM. The CDR3 contains 13 residues. The CDR3 DNA reads as TGTGCCAGCATTTTATCCCACCGGGGCGAGCAGTACTTC. Its protein is CASILSHRGEQYF.

CDR3 in DNA: TGTGCCACCAGCAGCTACGTCAGGACTACCTACAATGAGCAGTTCTTC. This encodes CATSSYVRTTYNEQFF. The J gene is TRBJ2-1, the V gene TRBV15; possible D gene TRBD2, 6 bases. CDR1 and CDR2 from the germline V gene are LNHNV and YYDKDF (reference sequence). Trimming pared 3 bases from V and 2 bases from J, leaving 14 bases between. The CDR3 is made up of 16 amino acids.

This chain connects TRBV13 to TRBJ2-3; 9 positions match TRBD1. Trimming took 5 bases from V and 1 from J; bases not matched to a gene: 4. CDR3 length: 15 residues. The germline V gene encodes CDR1 PRHDT and CDR2 FYEKMQ (reference sequence). The CDR3 protein is CASSARTGGTDTQYF. The CDR3 nucleotides read TGTGCCAGCAGCGCCCGGACAGGGGGCACAGATACGCAGTATTTT.

This clone has just a few counts. The rearrangement links TRBV14 to TRBJ1-5, with D unresolved. V was cut by 5 bases and J by 1 base, with 6 bases left in between. There are 13 residues in the CDR3. The germline V gene encodes CDR1 SGHDN and CDR2 FVKESK. This CDR3 reads CASSESSNQPQHF. The CDR3 DNA follows: TGTGCCAGCAGCGAGTCGAGCAATCAGCCCCAGCATTTT.

The V and J genes are TRBV27 and TRBJ2-7; 9 positions match TRBD1. J was trimmed by 5 bases and V by 5 bases; bases with no gene match: 13. In germline, CDR1 is MNHEY, CDR2 SMNVEV (reference sequence). The CDR3 has 16 amino acids. Here the CDR3 DNA reads TGTGCCAGCAGTCCTATCGGGACAGGGAGGACCCACGAGCAGTACTTC. This sequence encodes CASSPIGTGRTHEQYF.

V gene TRBV7-9 combines with J gene TRBJ1-2; no reliable D call. The germline V and J ends were trimmed by 0 bases and 8 bases, with 13 bases remaining between them. CDR3 length: 14 residues. Germline V CDR1 and CDR2: SEHNR, FQNEAQ (reference sequence). CDR3 in amino acids: CASSLAEEIRGYTF. For the CDR3, the DNA is TGTGCCAGCAGCTTAGCGGAGGAGATAAGGGGCTACACCTTC.